This is a list of T cell receptor beta chains from one sample in a study of blood T cell repertoires in COVID-19. Method: immunoSEQ multiplex PCR; TCRdb's copy keeps in-frame clones and lacks some. The sample has roughly 280,000 clones; roughly 84% are singletons. The material sequenced was peripheral blood. These receptors were obtained from a man between 60 and 75 years old with acute or convalescent COVID-19. Each CDR3 is given with its conserved first and last residue. The D gene is left open where the match is weak. Clone sizes are given selectively: once, few, many, or a class where the clone is expanded.

TRBV5-1,.,TRBJ2-2,15,.,CASSFGGGRSGELFF,TGCGCCAGCAGCTTCGGCGGGGGCCGGTCCGGGGAGCTGTTTTTT
TRBV12-3/TRBV12-4,.,TRBJ1-1,13,.,CARVQRPNTEAFF,TGTGCCAGAGTTCAGAGGCCGAACACTGAAGCTTTCTTT
TRBV28,.,TRBJ1-3,17,.,CASSPSDGGIAGNTIYF,TGTGCCAGCAGCCCTAGTGATGGCGGAATTGCGGGAAACACCATATATTTT
TRBV6-5,once,TRBJ2-2,15,.,CASSYSAVGTGELFF,TGTGCCAGCAGTTACTCCGCGGTTGGGACCGGGGAGCTGTTTTTT
TRBV6-5,.,TRBJ2-1,15,TRBD2,CASTPLAGGGNEQFF,TGTGCCAGCACCCCACTAGCGGGAGGGGGCAATGAGCAGTTCTTC
TRBV5-4,.,TRBJ2-1,15,TRBD2,CATIPAGGQKSEQFF,TGTGCCACCATACCAGCGGGAGGGCAGAAAAGTGAGCAGTTCTTC
TRBV29-1,.,TRBJ1-1,12,TRBD1,CSVEDPDRVAFF,TGCAGCGTTGAAGATCCTGACAGGGTCGCTTTCTTT
TRBV10-3,few,TRBJ1-1,13,.,CAISGQANTEAFF,TGTGCCATCAGTGGACAGGCGAACACTGAAGCTTTCTTT
TRBV7-8,.,TRBJ2-7,15,.,CASSPDRLSSYEQYF,TGTGCCAGCAGCCCCGACAGGCTGAGCTCCTACGAGCAGTACTTC
TRBV27,.,TRBJ1-5,16,.,CASSQGSLYSNQPQHF,TGTGCCAGCAGTCAGGGTTCGCTGTATAGCAATCAGCCCCAGCATTTT
TRBV9,.,TRBJ2-7,14,.,CASSATGSSYEQYF,TGTGCCAGCAGCGCTACAGGGAGCTCCTACGAGCAGTACTTC
TRBV6-5,.,TRBJ2-1,12,TRBD2,CASGGALNEQFF,TGTGCAAGCGGGGGGGCCCTTAATGAGCAGTTCTTC
TRBV30,.,TRBJ2-7,13,TRBD1,CACDRETSYEQYF,TGTGCCTGCGACAGGGAAACAAGCTACGAGCAGTACTTC